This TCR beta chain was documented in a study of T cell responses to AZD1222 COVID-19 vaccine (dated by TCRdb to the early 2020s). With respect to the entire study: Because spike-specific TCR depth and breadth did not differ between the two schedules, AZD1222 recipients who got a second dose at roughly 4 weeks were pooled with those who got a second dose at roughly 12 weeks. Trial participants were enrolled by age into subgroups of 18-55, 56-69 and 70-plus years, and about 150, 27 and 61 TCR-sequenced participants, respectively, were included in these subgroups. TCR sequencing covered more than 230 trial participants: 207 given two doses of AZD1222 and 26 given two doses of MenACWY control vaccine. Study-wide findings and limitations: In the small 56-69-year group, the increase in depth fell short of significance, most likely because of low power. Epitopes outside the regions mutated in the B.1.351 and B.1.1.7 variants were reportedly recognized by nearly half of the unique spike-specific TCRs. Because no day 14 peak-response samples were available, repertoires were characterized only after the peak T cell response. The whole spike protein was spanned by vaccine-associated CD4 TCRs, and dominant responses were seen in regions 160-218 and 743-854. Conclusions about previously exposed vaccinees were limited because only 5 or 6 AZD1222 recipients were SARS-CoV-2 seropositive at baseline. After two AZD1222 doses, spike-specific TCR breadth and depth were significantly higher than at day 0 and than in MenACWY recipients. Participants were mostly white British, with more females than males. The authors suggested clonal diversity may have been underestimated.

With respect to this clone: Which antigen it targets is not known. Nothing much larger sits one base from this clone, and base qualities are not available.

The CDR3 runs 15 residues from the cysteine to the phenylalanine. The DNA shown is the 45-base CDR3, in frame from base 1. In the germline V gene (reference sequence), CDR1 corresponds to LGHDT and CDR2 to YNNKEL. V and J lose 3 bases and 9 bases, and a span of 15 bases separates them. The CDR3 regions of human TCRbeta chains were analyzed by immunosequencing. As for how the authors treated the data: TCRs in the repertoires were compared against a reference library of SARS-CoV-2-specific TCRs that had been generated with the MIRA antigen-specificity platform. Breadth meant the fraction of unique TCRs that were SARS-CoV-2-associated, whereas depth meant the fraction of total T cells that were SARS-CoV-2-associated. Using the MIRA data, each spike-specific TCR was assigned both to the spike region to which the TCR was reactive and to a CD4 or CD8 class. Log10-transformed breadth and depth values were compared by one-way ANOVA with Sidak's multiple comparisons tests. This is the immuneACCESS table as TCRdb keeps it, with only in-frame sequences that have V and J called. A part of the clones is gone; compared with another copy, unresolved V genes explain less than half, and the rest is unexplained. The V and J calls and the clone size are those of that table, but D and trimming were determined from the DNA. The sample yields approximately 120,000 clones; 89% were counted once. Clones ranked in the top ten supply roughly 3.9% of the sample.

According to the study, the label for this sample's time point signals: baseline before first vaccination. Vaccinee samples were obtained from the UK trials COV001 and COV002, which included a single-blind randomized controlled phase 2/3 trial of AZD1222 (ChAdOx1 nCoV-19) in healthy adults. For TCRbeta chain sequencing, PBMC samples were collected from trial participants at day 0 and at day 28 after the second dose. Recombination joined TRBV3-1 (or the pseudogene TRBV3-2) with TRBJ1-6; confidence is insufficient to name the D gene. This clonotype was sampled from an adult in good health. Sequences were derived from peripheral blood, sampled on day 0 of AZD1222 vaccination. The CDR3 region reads CASSHSPAAGSPLHF. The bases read TGTGCCAGCAGCCATTCACCCGCGGCTGGTTCACCCCTCCACTTT.